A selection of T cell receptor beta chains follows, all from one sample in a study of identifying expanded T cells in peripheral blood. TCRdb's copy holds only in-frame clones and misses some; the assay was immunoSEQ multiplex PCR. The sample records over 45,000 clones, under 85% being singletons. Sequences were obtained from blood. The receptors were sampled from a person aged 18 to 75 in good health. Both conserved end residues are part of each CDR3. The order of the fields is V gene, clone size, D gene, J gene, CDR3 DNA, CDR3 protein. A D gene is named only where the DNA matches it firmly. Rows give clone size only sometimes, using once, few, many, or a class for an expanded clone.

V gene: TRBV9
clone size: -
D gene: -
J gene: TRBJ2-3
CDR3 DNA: TGTGCCAGCAGCGATACTACTAGCACAGATACGCAGTATTTT
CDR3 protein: CASSDTTSTDTQYF

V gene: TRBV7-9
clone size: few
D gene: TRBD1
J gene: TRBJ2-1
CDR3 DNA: TGTGCCAGCAGCCCCCCGGGACAGGGGGCGAATGAGCAGTTCTTC
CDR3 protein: CASSPPGQGANEQFF

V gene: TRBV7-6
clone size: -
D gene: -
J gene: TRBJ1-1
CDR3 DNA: TGTGCCAGCAAGGCAGGGATGAACACTGAAGCTTTCTTT
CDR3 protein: CASKAGMNTEAFF

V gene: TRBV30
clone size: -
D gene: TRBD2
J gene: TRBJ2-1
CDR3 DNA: TGTGCCTGGAGTACGGGCGGGGGGGTCCACAATGAGCAGTTCTTC
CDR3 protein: CAWSTGGGVHNEQFF

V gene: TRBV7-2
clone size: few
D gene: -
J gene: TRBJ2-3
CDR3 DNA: TGTGCCAGCAGCTTAAATCCTGACCACCTCAGCACAGATACGCAGTATTTT
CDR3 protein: CASSLNPDHLSTDTQYF

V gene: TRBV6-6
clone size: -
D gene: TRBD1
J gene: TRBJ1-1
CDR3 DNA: TGTGCCAGCAAACAGGGGCAAAACACTGAAGCTTTCTTT
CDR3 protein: CASKQGQNTEAFF

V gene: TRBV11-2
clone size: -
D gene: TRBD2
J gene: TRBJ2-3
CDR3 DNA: TGTGCCAGCAGCTTTGGACTAGCGGGGGGGATTAGCACAGATACGCAGTATTTT
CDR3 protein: CASSFGLAGGISTDTQYF

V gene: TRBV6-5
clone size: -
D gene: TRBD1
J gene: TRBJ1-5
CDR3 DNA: TGTGCCAGCAGTAGAGGACAGGGGGCTAATCAGCCCCAGCATTTT
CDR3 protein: CASSRGQGANQPQHF

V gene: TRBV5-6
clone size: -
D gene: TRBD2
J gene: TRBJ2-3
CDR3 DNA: TGTGCCAGCAGCTTAGGTAGCGGGAGGGCCATGTACGATACGCAGTATTTT
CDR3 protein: CASSLGSGRAMYDTQYF

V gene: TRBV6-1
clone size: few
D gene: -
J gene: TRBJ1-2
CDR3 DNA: TGTGCCAGCCGAATCCTTTCCGGGGACTATGGCTACACCTTC
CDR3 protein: CASRILSGDYGYTF

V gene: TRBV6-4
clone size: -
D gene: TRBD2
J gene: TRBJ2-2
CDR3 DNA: TGTGCCAGCGCCAGCGGGGCCAAAGCCGGGGAGCTGTTTTTT
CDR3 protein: CASASGAKAGELFF

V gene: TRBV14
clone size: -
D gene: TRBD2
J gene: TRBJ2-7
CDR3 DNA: TGTGCCAGCAGCCAAGGAACTAGCGGGTACTACGAGCAGTACTTC
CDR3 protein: CASSQGTSGYYEQYF

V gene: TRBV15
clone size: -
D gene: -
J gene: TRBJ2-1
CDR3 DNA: TGTGCCACCAGCAGAGACCTACCGGGGGAGCAGTTCTTC
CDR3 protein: CATSRDLPGEQFF

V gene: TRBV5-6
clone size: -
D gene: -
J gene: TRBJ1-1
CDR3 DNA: TGTGCCAGCAGCTTGCTTCGTGCGGACACTGAAGCTTTCTTT
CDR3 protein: CASSLLRADTEAFF

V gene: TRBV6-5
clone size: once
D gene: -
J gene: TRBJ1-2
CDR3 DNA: TGTGCCAGCACCAACCTCTGGGCAGGATACTATGGCTACACCTTC
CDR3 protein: CASTNLWAGYYGYTF

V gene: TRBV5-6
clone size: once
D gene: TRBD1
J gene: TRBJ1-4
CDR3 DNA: TGTGCCAGCAGCTTAGGACAGGGAGGAGGAGAGGGTGAAAAACTGTTTTTT
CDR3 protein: CASSLGQGGGEGEKLFF

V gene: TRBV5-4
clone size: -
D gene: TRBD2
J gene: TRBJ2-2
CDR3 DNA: TGTGCCAGCACCCGAGGGACTAGGATGGAAGGGGGGGAGCTGTTTTTT
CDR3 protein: CASTRGTRMEGGELFF

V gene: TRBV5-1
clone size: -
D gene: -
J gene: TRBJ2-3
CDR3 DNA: TGCGCCAGCAGCTTGGCTGGGTTCCCAGATACGCAGTATTTT
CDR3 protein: CASSLAGFPDTQYF

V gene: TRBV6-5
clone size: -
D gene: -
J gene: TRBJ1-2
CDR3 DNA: TGTGCCAGCAGTTATTTACGCCTGGGTGGCTACACCTTC
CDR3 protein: CASSYLRLGGYTF

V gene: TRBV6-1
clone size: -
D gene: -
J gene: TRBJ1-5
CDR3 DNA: TGTGCCAGCAGTGAAAGTTCGGCATTAGGTCAGCCCCAGCATTTT
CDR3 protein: CASSESSALGQPQHF

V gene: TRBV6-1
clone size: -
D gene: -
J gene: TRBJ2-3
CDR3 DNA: TGTGCCAGCAGTGGAAGTCGGGCAGGGGGGGATACGCAGTATTTT
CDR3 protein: CASSGSRAGGDTQYF

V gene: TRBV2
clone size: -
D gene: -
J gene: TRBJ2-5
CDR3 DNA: TGTGCCAGCAGTCAACAAGAGACCCAGTACTTC
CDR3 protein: CASSQQETQYF

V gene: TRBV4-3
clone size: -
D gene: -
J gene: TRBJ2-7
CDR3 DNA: TGCGCCAGCAGCCAAAATGGAGTAGGGGCTTTCTACGAGCAGTACTTC
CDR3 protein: CASSQNGVGAFYEQYF

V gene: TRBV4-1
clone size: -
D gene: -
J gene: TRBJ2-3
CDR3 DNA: TGCGCCAGCAGCCAAGGAGGAGGCACAGATACGCAGTATTTT
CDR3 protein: CASSQGGGTDTQYF

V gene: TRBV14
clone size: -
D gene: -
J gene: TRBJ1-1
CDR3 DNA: TGTGCCAGCAGCCCGCTGGGTGGGAACACTGAAGCTTTCTTT
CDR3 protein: CASSPLGGNTEAFF

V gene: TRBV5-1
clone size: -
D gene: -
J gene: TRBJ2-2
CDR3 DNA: TGCGCCAGCAGCTCCGTTGGGGTGAACACCGGGGAGCTGTTTTTT
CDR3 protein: CASSSVGVNTGELFF

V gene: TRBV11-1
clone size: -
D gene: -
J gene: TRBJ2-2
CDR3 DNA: TGTGCCAGCAGCTTAGTACCGGACACCCGAAGGGGGGAGCTGTTTTTT
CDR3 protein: CASSLVPDTRRGELFF

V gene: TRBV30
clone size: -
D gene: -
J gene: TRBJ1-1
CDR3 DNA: TGTGCCTGGAGTGTAGGGGGTATAGGGAACACTGAAGCTTTCTTT
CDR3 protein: CAWSVGGIGNTEAFF

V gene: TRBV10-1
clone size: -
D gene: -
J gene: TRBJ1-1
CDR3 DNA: TGCGCCAGCAGTGTTAAGACGAACACTGAAGCTTTCTTT
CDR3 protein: CASSVKTNTEAFF

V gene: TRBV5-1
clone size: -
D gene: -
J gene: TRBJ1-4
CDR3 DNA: TGCGCCAGCTCATCGGGTACTGCAACTAATGAAAAACTGTTTTTT
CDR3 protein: CASSSGTATNEKLFF

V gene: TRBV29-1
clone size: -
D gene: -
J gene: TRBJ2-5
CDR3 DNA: TGCAGCGTTTGGAGGCAGGAGAAAGAGACCCAGTACTTC
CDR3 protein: CSVWRQEKETQYF

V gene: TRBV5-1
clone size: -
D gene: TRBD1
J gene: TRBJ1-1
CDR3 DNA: TGCGCCAGCAGGGGACAGGGATACACTGAAGCTTTCTTT
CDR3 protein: CASRGQGYTEAFF

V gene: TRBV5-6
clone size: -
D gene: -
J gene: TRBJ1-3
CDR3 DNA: TGTGCCAGCAGCTTGGGGAAAGGGGTTACTGGAAACACCATATATTTT
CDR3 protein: CASSLGKGVTGNTIYF

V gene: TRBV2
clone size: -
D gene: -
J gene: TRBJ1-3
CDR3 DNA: TGTGCCAGCAAAACCAGCTCTGGAAACACCATATATTTT
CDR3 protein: CASKTSSGNTIYF

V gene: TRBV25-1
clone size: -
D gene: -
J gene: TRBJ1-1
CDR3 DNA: TGTGCCAGCAGTGATTCGCTTTGGGGGACTGAAGCTTTCTTT
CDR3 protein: CASSDSLWGTEAFF

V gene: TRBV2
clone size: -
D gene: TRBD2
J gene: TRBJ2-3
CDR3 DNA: TGTGCCAGCAGACCCCCTGGGCGCGGGAGTTGGACAGATACGCAGTATTTT
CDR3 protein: CASRPPGRGSWTDTQYF

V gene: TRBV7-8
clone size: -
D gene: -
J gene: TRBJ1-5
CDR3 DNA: TGTGCCAGCAGTCTAGGGCACAACAATCAGCCCCAGCATTTT
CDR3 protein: CASSLGHNNQPQHF

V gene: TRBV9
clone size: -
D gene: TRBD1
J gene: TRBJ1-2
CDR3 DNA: TGTGCCAGCAGCGTAGGGGGACAGTACAACTATGGCTACACCTTC
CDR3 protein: CASSVGGQYNYGYTF

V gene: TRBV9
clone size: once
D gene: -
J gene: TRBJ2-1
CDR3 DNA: TGTGCCAGCAGCCTCCTAGGGGGGAAATACAATGAGCAGTTCTTC
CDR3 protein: CASSLLGGKYNEQFF

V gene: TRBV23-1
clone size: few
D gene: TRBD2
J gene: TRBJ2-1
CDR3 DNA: TGCGCCAGCAGTCCACCGGGACTAGTCCATGAGCAGTTCTTC
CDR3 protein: CASSPPGLVHEQFF